A selection of T cell receptor beta chains follows, all from one sample in a study of circulating and synovial CD4+ cells in juvenile arthritis. The table came from immunoSEQ multiplex PCR; TCRdb's copy has only in-frame clones and leaves some out. The profile shows approximately 36,000 clones, roughly 94% of them singletons. Sequenced: CD4+ T cells from blood. The source of these receptors is a human donor with juvenile idiopathic arthritis. CDR3s include the opening cysteine and the closing phenylalanine or tryptophan. The D gene is left open where the match is weak. Some rows have no size entry. The others give once, few or many, or a class for an expanded clone.

CDR3nt: TGCGCCAGCAGCCAAGATACCGAGGGCGACTACACCTTC
CDR3aa: CASSQDTEGDYTF
len: 13
d_gene: .
abundance: once
v_gene: TRBV4-3
j_gene: TRBJ1-2

CDR3nt: TGTGCCAGCAGTCCTCGCTTCGGGGGGGAGACCCAGTACTTC
CDR3aa: CASSPRFGGETQYF
len: 14
d_gene: TRBD2
abundance: .
v_gene: TRBV2
j_gene: TRBJ2-5

CDR3nt: TGTGCCAGCAGCTTATCCCATCAGACAGGGGGCCTTTTTAACTATGGCTACACCTTC
CDR3aa: CASSLSHQTGGLFNYGYTF
len: 19
d_gene: TRBD1
abundance: once
v_gene: TRBV7-3
j_gene: TRBJ1-2

CDR3nt: TGTGCCAGCTCACCACTGGGTCGGGGAGGCCTCCGCGAGCAGTACTTC
CDR3aa: CASSPLGRGGLREQYF
len: 16
d_gene: .
abundance: .
v_gene: TRBV18
j_gene: TRBJ2-7

CDR3nt: TGTGCCAGCAGCTCCCATCGGGGGGGCTGGTACGAGCAGTACTTC
CDR3aa: CASSSHRGGWYEQYF
len: 15
d_gene: TRBD2
abundance: .
v_gene: TRBV11-2
j_gene: TRBJ2-7

CDR3nt: TGCAGCGTTGAAGGGTGGGAGACGAACTTCTCCTACGAGCAGTACTTC
CDR3aa: CSVEGWETNFSYEQYF
len: 16
d_gene: .
abundance: .
v_gene: TRBV29-1
j_gene: TRBJ2-7

CDR3nt: TGTGCCACCAGCAGAGATTTCGCAGACAATGAGCAGTTCTTC
CDR3aa: CATSRDFADNEQFF
len: 14
d_gene: .
abundance: .
v_gene: TRBV15
j_gene: TRBJ2-1

CDR3nt: TGTGCCTCCACGGGCTCGGGACAGGGTGAAGCTTTCTTT
CDR3aa: CASTGSGQGEAFF
len: 13
d_gene: TRBD1
abundance: .
v_gene: TRBV9
j_gene: TRBJ1-1

CDR3nt: TGTGCCAGCAGCCATTTAGACTTAGCGGGGGGGCGGTCGGATACGCAGTATTTT
CDR3aa: CASSHLDLAGGRSDTQYF
len: 18
d_gene: TRBD2
abundance: .
v_gene: TRBV7-9
j_gene: TRBJ2-3

CDR3nt: TGTGCCAGCAGTTCTTCCGGGGGGGTCCCCTACGAGCAGTACTTC
CDR3aa: CASSSSGGVPYEQYF
len: 15
d_gene: TRBD2
abundance: .
v_gene: TRBV27
j_gene: TRBJ2-7

CDR3nt: TGTGCCAGTAGTATAAGAGGGACAGGGGGCACTAATGAAAAACTGTTTTTT
CDR3aa: CASSIRGTGGTNEKLFF
len: 17
d_gene: TRBD1
abundance: .
v_gene: TRBV19
j_gene: TRBJ1-4

CDR3nt: TGCGCCAGCAGCATCGACAAGAACACTGAAGCTTTCTTT
CDR3aa: CASSIDKNTEAFF
len: 13
d_gene: .
abundance: .
v_gene: TRBV5-1
j_gene: TRBJ1-1

CDR3nt: TGTGCCAGCAGACCCCCGGGTCCGGGGGGCAATCAGCCCCAGCATTTT
CDR3aa: CASRPPGPGGNQPQHF
len: 16
d_gene: .
abundance: .
v_gene: TRBV19
j_gene: TRBJ1-5

CDR3nt: TGTGCCAGCTTCAGGGCTAGCACAGATACGCAGTATTTT
CDR3aa: CASFRASTDTQYF
len: 13
d_gene: .
abundance: .
v_gene: TRBV5-4
j_gene: TRBJ2-3

CDR3nt: TGCGCCAGCAGCTCGGGACTAGCGGAAGAGACCCAGTACTTC
CDR3aa: CASSSGLAEETQYF
len: 14
d_gene: TRBD2
abundance: .
v_gene: TRBV5-1
j_gene: TRBJ2-5

CDR3nt: TGTGCCAGTACCGCAGAGGGACAGGGTGGTTTCTATCAGCCCCAGCATTTT
CDR3aa: CASTAEGQGGFYQPQHF
len: 17
d_gene: TRBD1
abundance: .
v_gene: TRBV19
j_gene: TRBJ1-5

CDR3nt: TGTGCCAGCAGCTTAGGAGGGACTAATGAAAAACTGTTTTTT
CDR3aa: CASSLGGTNEKLFF
len: 14
d_gene: .
abundance: few
v_gene: TRBV7-9
j_gene: TRBJ1-4

CDR3nt: TGTGCCAGCAGCTCAGTCCCGGGACAGGGATTCAAAGGCACAGATACGCAGTATTTT
CDR3aa: CASSSVPGQGFKGTDTQYF
len: 19
d_gene: TRBD1
abundance: .
v_gene: TRBV7-6
j_gene: TRBJ2-3

CDR3nt: TGTGCCAGCAGTGCGTTAGGGGTAATCTACGAGCAGTACTTC
CDR3aa: CASSALGVIYEQYF
len: 14
d_gene: .
abundance: once
v_gene: TRBV2
j_gene: TRBJ2-7

CDR3nt: TGTGCCAGCAGGGATGACAGGGGGTATGGCTACACCTTC
CDR3aa: CASRDDRGYGYTF
len: 13
d_gene: TRBD1
abundance: .
v_gene: TRBV6-5
j_gene: TRBJ1-2

CDR3nt: TGCGCCAGCAGCTTGGAACAGGTTGTTTCACCCCTCCACTTT
CDR3aa: CASSLEQVVSPLHF
len: 14
d_gene: .
abundance: .
v_gene: TRBV5-1
j_gene: TRBJ1-6

CDR3nt: TGTGCCAGCAGCGCCCGGACTAGCGGGGGGGAGACCCAGTACTTC
CDR3aa: CASSARTSGGETQYF
len: 15
d_gene: TRBD2
abundance: .
v_gene: TRBV9
j_gene: TRBJ2-5

CDR3nt: TGTGCCAGCCAAAATCGCGGGTCTGGAAACACCATATATTTT
CDR3aa: CASQNRGSGNTIYF
len: 14
d_gene: .
abundance: .
v_gene: TRBV5-4
j_gene: TRBJ1-3

CDR3nt: TGTGCCAGCAGTCTTGGACACTCTATGCGGAATACGCAGTATTTT
CDR3aa: CASSLGHSMRNTQYF
len: 15
d_gene: .
abundance: .
v_gene: TRBV5-4
j_gene: TRBJ2-3